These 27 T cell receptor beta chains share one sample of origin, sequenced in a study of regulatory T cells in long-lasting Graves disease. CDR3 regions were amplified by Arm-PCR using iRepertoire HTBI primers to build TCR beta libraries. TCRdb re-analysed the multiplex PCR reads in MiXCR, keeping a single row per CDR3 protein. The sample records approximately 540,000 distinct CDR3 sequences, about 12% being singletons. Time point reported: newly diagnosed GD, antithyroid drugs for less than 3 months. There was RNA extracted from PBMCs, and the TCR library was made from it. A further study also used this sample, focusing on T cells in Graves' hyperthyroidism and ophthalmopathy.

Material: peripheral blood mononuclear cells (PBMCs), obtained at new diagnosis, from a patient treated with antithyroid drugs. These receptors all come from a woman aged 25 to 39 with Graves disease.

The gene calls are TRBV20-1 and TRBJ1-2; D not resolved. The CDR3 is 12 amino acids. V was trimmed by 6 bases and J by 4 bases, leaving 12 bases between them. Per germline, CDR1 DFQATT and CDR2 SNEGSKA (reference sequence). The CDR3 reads CSATTSLYGYTF. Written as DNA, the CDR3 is TGCAGTGCAACGACATCCCTCTATGGCTACACCTTC.

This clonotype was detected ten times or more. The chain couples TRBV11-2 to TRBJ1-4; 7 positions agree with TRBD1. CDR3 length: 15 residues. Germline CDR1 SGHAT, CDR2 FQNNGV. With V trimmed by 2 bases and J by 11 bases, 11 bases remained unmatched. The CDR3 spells CASSLPSGTVLKLFF. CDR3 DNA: TGTGCCAGCAGCTTACCATCCGGGACAGTGCTTAAACTGTTTTTT.

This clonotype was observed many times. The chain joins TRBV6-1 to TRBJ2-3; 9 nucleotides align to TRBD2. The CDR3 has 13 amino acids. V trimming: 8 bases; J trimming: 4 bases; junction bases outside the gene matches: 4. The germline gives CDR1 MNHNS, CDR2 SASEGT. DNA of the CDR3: TGTGCCAGCTTGCAGCGGGAGGCAGATACGCAGTATTTT. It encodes CASLQREADTQYF.

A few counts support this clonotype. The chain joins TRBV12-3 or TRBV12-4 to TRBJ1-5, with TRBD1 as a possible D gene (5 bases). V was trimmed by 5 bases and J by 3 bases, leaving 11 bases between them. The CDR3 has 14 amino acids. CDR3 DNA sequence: TGTGCCAGCAGTCCCGACAGCTACAATCAGCCCCAGCATTTT. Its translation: CASSPDSYNQPQHF.

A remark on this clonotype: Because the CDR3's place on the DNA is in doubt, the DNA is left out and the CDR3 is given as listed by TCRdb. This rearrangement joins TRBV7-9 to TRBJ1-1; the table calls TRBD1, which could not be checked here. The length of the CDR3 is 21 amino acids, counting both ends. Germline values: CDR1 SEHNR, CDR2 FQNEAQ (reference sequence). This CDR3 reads CASSSGHSYEQYFGPGTEAFF.

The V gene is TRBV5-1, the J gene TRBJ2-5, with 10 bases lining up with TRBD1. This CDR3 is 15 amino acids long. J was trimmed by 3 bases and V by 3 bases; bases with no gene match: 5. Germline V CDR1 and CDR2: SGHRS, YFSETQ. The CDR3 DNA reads TGCGCCAGCAGCTACCCCGGGACAGGGGAAGAGACCCAGTACTTC. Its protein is CASSYPGTGEETQYF.

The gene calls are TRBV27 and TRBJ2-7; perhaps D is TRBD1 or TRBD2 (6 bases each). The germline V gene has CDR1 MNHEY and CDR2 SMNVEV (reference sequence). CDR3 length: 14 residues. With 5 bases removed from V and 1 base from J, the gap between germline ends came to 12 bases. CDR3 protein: CASSPAGHSYEQYF. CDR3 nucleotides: TGTGCCAGCAGTCCCGCGGGACATTCCTACGAGCAGTACTTC.

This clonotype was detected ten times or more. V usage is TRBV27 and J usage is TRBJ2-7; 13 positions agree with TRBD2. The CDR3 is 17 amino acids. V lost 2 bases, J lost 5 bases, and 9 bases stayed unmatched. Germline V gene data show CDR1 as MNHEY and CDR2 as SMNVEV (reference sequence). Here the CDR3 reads CASSLRGLAGINDEQYF. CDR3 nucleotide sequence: TGTGCCAGCAGTTTAAGGGGACTAGCGGGAATTAACGACGAGCAGTACTTC.

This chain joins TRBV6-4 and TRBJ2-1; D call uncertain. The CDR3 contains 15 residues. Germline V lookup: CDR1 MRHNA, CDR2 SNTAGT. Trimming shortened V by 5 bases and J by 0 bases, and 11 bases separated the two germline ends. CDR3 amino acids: CASSPDLSSYNEQFF. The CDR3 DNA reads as TGTGCCAGCAGTCCCGACCTTTCCTCCTACAATGAGCAGTTCTTC.

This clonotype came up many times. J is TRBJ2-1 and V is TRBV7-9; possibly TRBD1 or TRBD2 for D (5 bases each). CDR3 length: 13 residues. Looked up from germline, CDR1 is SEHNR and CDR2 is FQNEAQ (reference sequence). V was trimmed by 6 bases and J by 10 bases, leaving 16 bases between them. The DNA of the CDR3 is TGTGCCAGCAGAGGGGACGCCTTACGGGAGCAGTTCTTC. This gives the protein CASRGDALREQFF.

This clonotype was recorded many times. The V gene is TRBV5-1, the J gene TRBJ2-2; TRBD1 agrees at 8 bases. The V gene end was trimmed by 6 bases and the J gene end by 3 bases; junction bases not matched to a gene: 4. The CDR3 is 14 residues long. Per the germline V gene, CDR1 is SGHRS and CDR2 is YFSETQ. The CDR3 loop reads CASMTGDYTGELFF. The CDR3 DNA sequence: TGCGCCAGCATGACAGGGGACTACACCGGGGAGCTGTTTTTT.

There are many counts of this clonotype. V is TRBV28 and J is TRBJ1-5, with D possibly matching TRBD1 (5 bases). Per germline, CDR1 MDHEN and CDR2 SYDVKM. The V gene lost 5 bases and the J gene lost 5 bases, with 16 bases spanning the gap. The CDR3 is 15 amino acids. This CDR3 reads CASSSLGPRDQPQHF. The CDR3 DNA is TGTGCCAGCAGTAGCTTGGGACCCAGGGATCAGCCCCAGCATTTT.

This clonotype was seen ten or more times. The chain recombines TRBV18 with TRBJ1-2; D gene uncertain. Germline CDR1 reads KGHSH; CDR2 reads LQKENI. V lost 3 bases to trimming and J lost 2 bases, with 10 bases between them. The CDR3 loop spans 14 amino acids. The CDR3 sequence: CASSPNQANYGYTF. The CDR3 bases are TGTGCCAGCTCACCTAACCAGGCCAACTATGGCTACACCTTC.

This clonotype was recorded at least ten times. CDR3 DNA: TGTGCCAGCAGCCGATACCGGGACAGGCAAGAGACCCAGTACTTC. Residues: CASSRYRDRQETQYF. The gene calls are TRBV3-1 and TRBJ2-5, with 8 nucleotides matching TRBD1. The CDR3 sequence is 15 residues long. Germline CDR1 LGHDT, CDR2 YNNKEL (reference sequence). After removal of 4 bases from V and 2 bases from J, the junction contained 6 bases not matched to a gene.

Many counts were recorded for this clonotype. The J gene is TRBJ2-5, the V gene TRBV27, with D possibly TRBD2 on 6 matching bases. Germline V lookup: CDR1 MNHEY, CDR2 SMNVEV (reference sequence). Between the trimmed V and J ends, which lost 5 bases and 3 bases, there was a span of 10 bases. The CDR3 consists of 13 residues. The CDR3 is CASSLWGEETQYF. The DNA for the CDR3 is TGTGCCAGCAGTCTCTGGGGGGAAGAGACCCAGTACTTC.

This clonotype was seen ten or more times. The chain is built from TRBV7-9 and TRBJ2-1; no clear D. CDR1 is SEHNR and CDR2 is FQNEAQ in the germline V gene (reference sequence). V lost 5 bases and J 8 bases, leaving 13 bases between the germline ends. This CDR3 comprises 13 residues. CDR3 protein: CASSHSKVYEQFF. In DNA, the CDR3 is TGTGCCAGCAGCCATTCAAAAGTCTATGAGCAGTTCTTC.

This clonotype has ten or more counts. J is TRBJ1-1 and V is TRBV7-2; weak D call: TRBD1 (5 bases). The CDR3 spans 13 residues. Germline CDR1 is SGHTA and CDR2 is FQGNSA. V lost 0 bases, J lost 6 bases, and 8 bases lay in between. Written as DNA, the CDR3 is TGTGCCAGCAGCTTAGCGCGGGGGGCTGAAGCTTTCTTT. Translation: CASSLARGAEAFF.

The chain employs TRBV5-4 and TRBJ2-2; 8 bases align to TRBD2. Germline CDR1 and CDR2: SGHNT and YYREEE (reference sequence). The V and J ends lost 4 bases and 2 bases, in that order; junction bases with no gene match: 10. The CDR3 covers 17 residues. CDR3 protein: CASSRWELAANTGELFF. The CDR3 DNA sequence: TGTGCCAGCAGCCGGTGGGAACTAGCGGCTAACACCGGGGAGCTGTTTTTT.

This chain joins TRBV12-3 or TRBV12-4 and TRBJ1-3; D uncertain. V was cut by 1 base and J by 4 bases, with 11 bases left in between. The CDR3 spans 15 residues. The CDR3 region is CASSLVEPKGNTIYF. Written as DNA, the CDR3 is TGTGCCAGCAGTTTAGTTGAACCCAAAGGAAACACCATATATTTT.

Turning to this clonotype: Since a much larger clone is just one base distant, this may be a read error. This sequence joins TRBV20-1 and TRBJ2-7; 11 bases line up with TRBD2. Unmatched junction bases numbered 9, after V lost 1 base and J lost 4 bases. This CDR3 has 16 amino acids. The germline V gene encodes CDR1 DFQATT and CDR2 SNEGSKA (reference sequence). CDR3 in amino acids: CSARGLLAGVRYEQYV. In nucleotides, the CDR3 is TGCAGTGCTAGAGGGCTACTAGCGGGAGTTAGGTACGAGCAGTACGTC.

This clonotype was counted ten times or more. DNA for the CDR3: TGTGCCAGTAGTTTCTACGGCTCCTACAATGAGCAGTTCTTC. Translating it yields CASSFYGSYNEQFF. This rearrangement joins TRBV19 to TRBJ2-1; no clear D. The germline CDR1 and CDR2 sequences are LNHDA and SQIVND (reference sequence). CDR3 size: 14 residues. The V end lost 5 bases, the J end lost 0 bases, and 8 bases lay between the germline ends.

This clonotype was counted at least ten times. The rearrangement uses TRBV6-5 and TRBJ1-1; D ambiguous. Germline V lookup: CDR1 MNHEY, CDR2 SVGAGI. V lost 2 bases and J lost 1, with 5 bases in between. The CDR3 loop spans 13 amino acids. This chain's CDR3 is CASSYTANTEAFF. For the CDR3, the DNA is TGTGCCAGCAGTTACACAGCGAACACTGAAGCTTTCTTT.

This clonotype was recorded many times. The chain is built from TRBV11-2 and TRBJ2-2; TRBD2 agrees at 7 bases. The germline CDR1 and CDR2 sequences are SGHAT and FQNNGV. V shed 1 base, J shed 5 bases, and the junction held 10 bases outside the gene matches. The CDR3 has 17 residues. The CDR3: CASSLGSAGVGTGELFF. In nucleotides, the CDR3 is TGTGCCAGCAGCTTAGGGTCTGCGGGAGTGGGAACCGGGGAGCTGTTTTTT.

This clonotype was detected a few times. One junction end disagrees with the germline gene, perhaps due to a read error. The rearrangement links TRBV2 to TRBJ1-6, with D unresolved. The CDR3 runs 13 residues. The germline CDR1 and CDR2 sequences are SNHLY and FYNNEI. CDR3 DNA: TGTGTCAGCACATGGACCGGACCTCTCCCCCTCCACTTT. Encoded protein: CVSTWTGPLPLHF.

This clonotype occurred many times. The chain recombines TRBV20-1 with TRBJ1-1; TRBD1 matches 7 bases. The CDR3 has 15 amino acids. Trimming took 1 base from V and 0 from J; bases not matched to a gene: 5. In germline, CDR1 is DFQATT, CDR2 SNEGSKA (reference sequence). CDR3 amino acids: CSARALGQLNTEAFF. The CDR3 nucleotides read TGCAGTGCTAGAGCCTTGGGACAGCTGAACACTGAAGCTTTCTTT.

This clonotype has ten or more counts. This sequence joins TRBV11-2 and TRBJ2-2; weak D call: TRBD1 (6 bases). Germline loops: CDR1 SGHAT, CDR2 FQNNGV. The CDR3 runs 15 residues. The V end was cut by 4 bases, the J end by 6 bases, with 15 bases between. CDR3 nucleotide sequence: TGTGCCAGCAGCTCCGGGACAATAATTGCCGGGGAGCTGTTTTTT. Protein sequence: CASSSGTIIAGELFF.

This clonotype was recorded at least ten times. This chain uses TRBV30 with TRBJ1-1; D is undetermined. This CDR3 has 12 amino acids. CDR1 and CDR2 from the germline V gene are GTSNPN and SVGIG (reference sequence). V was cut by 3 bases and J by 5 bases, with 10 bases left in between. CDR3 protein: CAWRARRTEAFF. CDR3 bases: TGTGCCTGGAGGGCCAGGAGAACTGAAGCTTTCTTT.